The 18 T cell receptor beta chains presented below share a single source sample, sequenced in a study of control samples from healthy donors and cancer patients. Profiling relied on immunoSEQ multiplex PCR, and the TCRdb table lists in-frame clones only, not all of them. The sample includes about 130,000 clones, 85% to 95% of them seen just once. Material for sequencing was PBMCs. The receptor source for this set is a man aged 55-75 years with colorectal cancer.

The rearrangement joins TRBV6-2 or TRBV6-3 to TRBJ1-6, with 7 bases aligning to TRBD1. The junction had 8 bases not matched to a gene; V was cut back by 0 bases and J by 6 bases. Germline CDR1 MNHEY, CDR2 SVGEGT. This CDR3 is 17 amino acids long. The CDR3, as DNA: TGTGCCAGCAGTTACTCGATTACAGGGGAATTTAATTCACCCCTCCACTTT. Amino acid sequence: CASSYSITGEFNSPLHF.

In this sample, this clone turned up once. The CDR3 here is CASSEAGQGNNSPLHF. As DNA, the CDR3 is TGTGCCAGCAGTGAAGCGGGACAGGGGAATAATTCACCCCTCCACTTT. V is TRBV2 and J is TRBJ1-6, with TRBD1 identical over 10 bases. The germline gives CDR1 SNHLY, CDR2 FYNNEI. This CDR3 has 16 amino acids. V lost 0 bases and J lost 5; bases outside the gene matches: 1.

This sequence joins TRBV6-5 and TRBJ2-1; 11 bases align to TRBD1. The J segment lost 9 bases and the V segment lost 2 bases, leaving 3 bases of the junction unmatched. The CDR3 totals 14 residues. Looked up from germline, CDR1 is MNHEY and CDR2 is SVGAGI. The CDR3 reads CASSYRTGGSEQFF. The CDR3 coding sequence is TGTGCCAGCAGTTACAGGACAGGGGGCAGTGAGCAGTTCTTC.

This clone was counted once. This chain links TRBV6-5 with TRBJ1-2; a possible D gene is TRBD1 (6 bases). Trimming removed 0 bases at V and 8 bases at J, with 16 bases between. The CDR3 is made up of 15 amino acids. Germline V lookup: CDR1 MNHEY, CDR2 SVGAGI. The CDR3 coding sequence is TGTGCCAGCAGTTACTCGGGGACATTGCTTTGGGGCTACACCTTC. Residues: CASSYSGTLLWGYTF.

V and J are TRBV6-5 and TRBJ2-7; D assignment may be TRBD1 or TRBD2 (6 bases each). Per germline, CDR1 MNHEY and CDR2 SVGAGI. The CDR3 sequence is 15 residues long. V dropped 4 bases and J dropped 7 bases, with 20 bases sitting between them. This chain's CDR3 is CASSLREDRPTEQYF. The CDR3 DNA is TGTGCCAGCAGTTTAAGGGAGGACAGACCTACGGAGCAGTACTTC.

In DNA form, the CDR3 reads TGCGCCAGCAGCAAGCTAGCGGGGGGGAACACAGATACGCAGTATTTT. Protein sequence: CASSKLAGGNTDTQYF. V is TRBV10-1 and J is TRBJ2-3, with 12 positions matching TRBD2. Per the germline V gene, CDR1 is WNHNN and CDR2 is SYGVQD (reference sequence). This CDR3 has 16 residues. The V gene end was trimmed by 6 bases and the J gene end by 2 bases; junction bases not matched to a gene: 6.

This rearrangement joins TRBV3-1 (or the pseudogene TRBV3-2) to TRBJ2-2; 7 bases align to TRBD1. Germline values: CDR1 LGHDT, CDR2 YNNKEL (reference sequence). CDR3 length equals 15 residues. The ends lost 7 bases at V and 2 bases at J; junction bases unmatched: 7. CDR3 in DNA: TGTGCCAGCACCCGGGACAGCCTAAACACCGGGGAGCTGTTTTTT. This translates into CASTRDSLNTGELFF.

This chain connects TRBV3-1 (or the pseudogene TRBV3-2) to TRBJ2-5, with 10 bases matching TRBD2. This CDR3 has 15 amino acids. The J segment lost 3 bases and the V segment lost 4 bases, leaving 5 bases of the junction unmatched. CDR1 LGHDT and CDR2 YNNKEL come from the germline V gene (reference sequence). Here the CDR3 DNA reads TGTGCCAGCAGCCGGACTAGCGGTCGAAAAGAGACCCAGTACTTC. Residues: CASSRTSGRKETQYF.

The chain carries TRBV25-1 and TRBJ2-3; possible D gene TRBD2, 6 bases. Germline CDR1 MGHDK, CDR2 SYGVNS. This CDR3 is built from 15 residues. V shed 3 bases and J shed 5 bases, with 15 bases lying between them. The CDR3 loop reads CASSDGGPVGDTQYF. The CDR3 bases are TGTGCCAGCAGTGACGGGGGTCCCGTGGGAGATACGCAGTATTTT.

This clone has a single count. This chain links TRBV4-1 with TRBJ1-1; D gene unclear. Trimming left V 2 bases short and J 5 bases short, with 9 bases between. From germline, CDR1 is MGHRA and CDR2 YSYEKL. This CDR3 comprises 13 residues. CDR3 in amino acids: CASSQRTGTEAFF. For the CDR3, the DNA is TGCGCCAGCAGCCAAAGGACGGGGACTGAAGCTTTCTTT.

The V call is TRBV7-2, the J call TRBJ1-2; a possible D gene is TRBD1 (5 bases). This CDR3 spans 13 amino acids. Germline V lookup: CDR1 SGHTA, CDR2 FQGNSA. V lost 5 bases to trimming and J lost 7 bases, with 14 bases between them. Here the CDR3 reads CASSATTVSGYTF. The CDR3 DNA sequence: TGTGCCAGCAGCGCGACGACAGTCTCTGGCTACACCTTC.

This clone was detected a few times. The rearrangement joins TRBV6-2 or TRBV6-3 to TRBJ2-7, with 9 bases identical to TRBD1. The CDR3 consists of 13 residues. V gave up 6 bases and J gave up 6 bases; unmatched junction bases: 6. Germline lookup yields CDR1 MNHEY and CDR2 SVGEGT. This CDR3 reads CASSDRGISEQYF. The CDR3 nucleotides are TGTGCCAGCAGCGACAGGGGGATAAGCGAGCAGTACTTC.

The chain has TRBV28 and TRBJ2-5; 8 nucleotides align to TRBD1. V shed 5 bases and J 3 bases; nucleotides not matched to a gene: 8. The CDR3 contains 15 residues. Germline V CDR1 and CDR2: MDHEN, SYDVKM. The CDR3 sequence: CASSHPPTGEETQYF. Written as DNA, the CDR3 is TGTGCCAGCAGTCATCCCCCGACAGGGGAAGAGACCCAGTACTTC.

To note about this clone: This sample includes further DNA sequences coding for the same CDR3. The CDR3 spells CASSKRSSYNSPLHF. The CDR3 DNA is TGTGCCAGCAGTAAGAGGAGCTCCTATAATTCACCCCTCCACTTT. The gene calls are TRBV6-5 and TRBJ1-6; D gene uncertain. Trimming left V 5 bases short and J 0 bases short, with 8 bases between. The CDR3 length is 15 residues. Per the germline V gene, CDR1 is MNHEY and CDR2 is SVGAGI.

This sequence joins TRBV11-2 and TRBJ1-1, with a weak D call TRBD1 (5 bases). CDR3 length equals 15 residues. Trimming took off 5 bases at V and 0 bases at J, with 13 bases between the two ends. Germline assignment: CDR1 SGHAT and CDR2 FQNNGV. CDR3 in amino acids: CASSPGRRMNTEAFF. The CDR3 nucleotides are TGTGCCAGCAGCCCAGGGCGGCGGATGAACACTGAAGCTTTCTTT.

V usage is TRBV11-2 and J usage is TRBJ2-1, with 8 bases identical to TRBD2. V lost 5 bases and J lost 7; bases outside the gene matches: 13. Germline CDR1 is SGHAT and CDR2 is FQNNGV. The CDR3 is 16 amino acids. The CDR3 nucleotides read TGTGCCAGCAGCCGGGGCCGGGGGGGCCGTGGGAATGAGCAGTTCTTC. Protein sequence: CASSRGRGGRGNEQFF. Drawing the rest from reference TRBV11-2 and TRBJ2-1, the complete variable domain is EAGVAQSPRYKIIEKRQSVAFWCNPISGHATLYWYQQILGQGPKLLIQFQNNGVVDDSQLPKDRFSAERLKGVDSTLKIQPAKLEDSAVYLCASSRGRGGRGNEQFFGPGTRLTVL.

The chain is built from TRBV9 and TRBJ2-3; tentatively, D is TRBD1 or TRBD2 (6 bases each). Germline values: CDR1 SGDLS, CDR2 YYNGEE. The CDR3 is 16 residues long. V gave up 0 bases and J gave up 5 bases, with 16 bases separating them. CDR3 nucleotides: TGTGCCAGCAGCGTAGCGGGGGCAGGGAATGAAGATACGCAGTATTTT. Translating it yields CASSVAGAGNEDTQYF.

The chain recombines TRBV3-1 (or the pseudogene TRBV3-2) with TRBJ2-3, with D uncertain. V was clipped by 0 bases and J by 2 bases, with 12 bases between them. CDR3 length: 16 amino acids. Germline loops: CDR1 LGHDT, CDR2 YNNKEL (reference sequence). The CDR3 nucleotides read TGTGCCAGCAGCCAAGATCTTTCGACGTACACAGATACGCAGTATTTT. Its protein is CASSQDLSTYTDTQYF.